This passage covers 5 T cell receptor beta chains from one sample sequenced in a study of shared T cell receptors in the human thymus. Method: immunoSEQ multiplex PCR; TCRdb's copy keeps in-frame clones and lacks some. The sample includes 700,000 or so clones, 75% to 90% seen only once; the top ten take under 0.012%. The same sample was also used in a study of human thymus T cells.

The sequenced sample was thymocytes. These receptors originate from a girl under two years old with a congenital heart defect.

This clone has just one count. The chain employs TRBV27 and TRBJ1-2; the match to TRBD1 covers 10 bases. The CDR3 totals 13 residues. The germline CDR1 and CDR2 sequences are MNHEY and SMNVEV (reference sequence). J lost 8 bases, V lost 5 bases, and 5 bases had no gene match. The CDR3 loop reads CASSHGQGGGYTF. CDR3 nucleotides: TGTGCCAGCAGTCATGGACAGGGGGGGGGCTACACCTTC.

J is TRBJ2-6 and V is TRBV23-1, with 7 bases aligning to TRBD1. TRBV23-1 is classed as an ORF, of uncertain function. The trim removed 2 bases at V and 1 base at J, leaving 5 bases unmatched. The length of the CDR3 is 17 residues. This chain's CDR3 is CASSQGIRGSGANVLTF. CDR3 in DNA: TGCGCCAGCAGTCAAGGAATCAGGGGGTCTGGGGCCAACGTCCTGACTTTC.

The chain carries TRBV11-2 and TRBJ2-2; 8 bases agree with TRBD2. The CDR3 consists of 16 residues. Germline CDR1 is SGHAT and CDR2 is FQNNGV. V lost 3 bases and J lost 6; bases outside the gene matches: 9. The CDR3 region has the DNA TGTGCCAGCAGCTTCGGGGGGGGCCCCGGGGCCGGGGAGCTGTTTTTT. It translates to CASSFGGGPGAGELFF.

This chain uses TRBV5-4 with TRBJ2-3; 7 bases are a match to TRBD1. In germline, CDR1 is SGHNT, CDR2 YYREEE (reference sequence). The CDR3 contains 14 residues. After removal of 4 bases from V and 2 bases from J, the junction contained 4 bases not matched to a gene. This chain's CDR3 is CASSLGTDTDTQYF. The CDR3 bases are TGTGCCAGCAGCCTCGGGACAGACACAGATACGCAGTATTTT.

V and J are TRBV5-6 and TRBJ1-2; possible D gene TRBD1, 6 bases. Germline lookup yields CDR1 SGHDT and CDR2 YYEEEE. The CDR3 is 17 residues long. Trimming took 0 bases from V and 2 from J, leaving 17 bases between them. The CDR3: CASSLVDVRTVNYGYTF. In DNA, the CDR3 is TGTGCCAGCAGCTTGGTGGACGTACGGACAGTCAACTATGGCTACACCTTC.